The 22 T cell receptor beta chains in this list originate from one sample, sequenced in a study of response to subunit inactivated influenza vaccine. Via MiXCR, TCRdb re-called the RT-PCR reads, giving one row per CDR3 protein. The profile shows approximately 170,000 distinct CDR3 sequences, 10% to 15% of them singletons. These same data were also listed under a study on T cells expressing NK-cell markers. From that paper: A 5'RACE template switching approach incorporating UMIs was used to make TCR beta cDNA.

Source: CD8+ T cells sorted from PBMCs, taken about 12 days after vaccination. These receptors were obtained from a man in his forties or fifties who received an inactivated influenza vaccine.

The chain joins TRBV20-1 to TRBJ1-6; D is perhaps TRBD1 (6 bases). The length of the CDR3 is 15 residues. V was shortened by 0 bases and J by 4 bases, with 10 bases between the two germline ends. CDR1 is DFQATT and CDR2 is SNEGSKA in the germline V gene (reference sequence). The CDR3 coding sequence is TGCAGTGCTAGAGATCTGGACAGTTATAATTCACCCCTCCACTTT. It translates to CSARDLDSYNSPLHF.

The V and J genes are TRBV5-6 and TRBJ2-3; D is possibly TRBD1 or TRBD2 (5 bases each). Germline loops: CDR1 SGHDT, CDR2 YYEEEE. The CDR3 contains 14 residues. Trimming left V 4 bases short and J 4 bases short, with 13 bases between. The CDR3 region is CASSQGTASDTQYF. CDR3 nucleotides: TGTGCCAGCAGCCAAGGGACCGCATCAGATACGCAGTATTTT.

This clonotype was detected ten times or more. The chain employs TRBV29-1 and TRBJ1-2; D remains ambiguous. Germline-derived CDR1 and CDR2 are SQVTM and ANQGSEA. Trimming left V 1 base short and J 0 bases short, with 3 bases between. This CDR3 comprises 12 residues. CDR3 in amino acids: CSVEATNYGYTF. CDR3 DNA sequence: TGCAGCGTTGAAGCCACTAACTATGGCTACACCTTC.

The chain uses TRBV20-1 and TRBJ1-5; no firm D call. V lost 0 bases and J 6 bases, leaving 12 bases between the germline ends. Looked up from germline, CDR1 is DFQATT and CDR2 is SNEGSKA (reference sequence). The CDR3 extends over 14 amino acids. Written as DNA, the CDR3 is TGCAGTGCTAGAGATTTTTCGGGAAGTCAGCCCCAGCATTTT. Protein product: CSARDFSGSQPQHF.

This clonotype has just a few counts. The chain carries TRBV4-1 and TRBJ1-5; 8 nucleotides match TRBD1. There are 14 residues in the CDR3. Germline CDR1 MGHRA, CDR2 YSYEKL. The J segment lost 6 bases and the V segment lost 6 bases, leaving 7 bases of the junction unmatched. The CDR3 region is CASRMTGEGQPQHF. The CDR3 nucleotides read TGCGCCAGCAGAATGACAGGGGAGGGTCAGCCCCAGCATTTT.

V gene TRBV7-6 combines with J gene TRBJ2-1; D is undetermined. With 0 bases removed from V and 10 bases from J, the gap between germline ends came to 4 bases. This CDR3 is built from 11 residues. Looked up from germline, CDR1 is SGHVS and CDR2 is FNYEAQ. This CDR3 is CASSLAVEQFF. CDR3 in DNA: TGTGCCAGCAGCTTAGCTGTCGAGCAGTTCTTC.

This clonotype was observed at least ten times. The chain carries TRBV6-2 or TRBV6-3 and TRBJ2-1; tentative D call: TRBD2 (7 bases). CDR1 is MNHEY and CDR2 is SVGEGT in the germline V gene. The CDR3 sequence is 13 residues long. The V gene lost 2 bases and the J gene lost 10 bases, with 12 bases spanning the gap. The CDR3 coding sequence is TGTGCCAGCAGTTACGGGGGGGGCGTGGAGCAGTTCTTC. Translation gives CASSYGGGVEQFF.

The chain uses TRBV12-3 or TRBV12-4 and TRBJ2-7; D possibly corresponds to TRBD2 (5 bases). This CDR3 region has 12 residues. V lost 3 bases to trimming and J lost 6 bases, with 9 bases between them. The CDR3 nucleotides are TGTGCCAGCAGTTTCTCGGCGGGCGAGCAGTACTTC. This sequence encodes CASSFSAGEQYF.

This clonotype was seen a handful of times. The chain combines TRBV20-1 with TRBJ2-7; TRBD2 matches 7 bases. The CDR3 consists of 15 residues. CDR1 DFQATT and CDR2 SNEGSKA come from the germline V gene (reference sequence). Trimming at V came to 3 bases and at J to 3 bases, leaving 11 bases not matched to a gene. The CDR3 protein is CSARSLADLVYEQYF. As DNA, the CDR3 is TGCAGTGCTAGGAGCCTAGCGGACCTCGTCTACGAGCAGTACTTC.

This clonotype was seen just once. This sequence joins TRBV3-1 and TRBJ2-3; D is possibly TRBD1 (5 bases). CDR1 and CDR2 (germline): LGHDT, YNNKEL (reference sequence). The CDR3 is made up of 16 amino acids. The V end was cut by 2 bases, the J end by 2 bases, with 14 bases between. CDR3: CASSQFASGNTDTQYF. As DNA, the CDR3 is TGTGCCAGCAGCCAATTTGCGTCAGGGAACACAGATACGCAGTATTTT.

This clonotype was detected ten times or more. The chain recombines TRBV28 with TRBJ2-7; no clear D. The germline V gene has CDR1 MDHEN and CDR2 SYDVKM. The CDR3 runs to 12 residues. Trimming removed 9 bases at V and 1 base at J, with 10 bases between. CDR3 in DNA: TGTGCCAGTGGCTTATTGTCCTACGAGCAGTACTTC. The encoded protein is CASGLLSYEQYF.

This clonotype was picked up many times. The DNA of the CDR3 is TGTGCCAGCAGCTTCGGGGGACCCGGGGAGCTGTTTTTT. The encoded protein is CASSFGGPGELFF. The J gene is TRBJ2-2, the V gene TRBV11-2; D is perhaps TRBD2 (6 bases). With 3 bases removed from V and 6 bases from J, the gap between germline ends came to 8 bases. In germline, CDR1 is SGHAT, CDR2 FQNNGV. The CDR3 has 13 residues.

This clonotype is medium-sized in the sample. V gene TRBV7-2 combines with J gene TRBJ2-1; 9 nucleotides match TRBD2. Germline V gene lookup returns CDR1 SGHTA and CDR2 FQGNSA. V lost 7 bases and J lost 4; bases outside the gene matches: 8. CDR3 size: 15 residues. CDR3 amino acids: CASTVPGLAYNEQFF. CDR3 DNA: TGTGCCAGCACCGTACCGGGACTAGCTTACAATGAGCAGTTCTTC.

The chain's CDR3 is CASSPEWGGGRPSYEQYF. Here the CDR3 DNA reads TGCGCCAGCAGCCCGGAGTGGGGGGGAGGACGGCCCTCCTACGAGCAGTACTTC. The chain has TRBV5-1 and TRBJ2-7, with 7 positions matching TRBD2. V trimming: 4 bases; J trimming: 0 bases; junction bases outside the gene matches: 16. This CDR3 spans 18 amino acids. Per germline, CDR1 SGHRS and CDR2 YFSETQ.

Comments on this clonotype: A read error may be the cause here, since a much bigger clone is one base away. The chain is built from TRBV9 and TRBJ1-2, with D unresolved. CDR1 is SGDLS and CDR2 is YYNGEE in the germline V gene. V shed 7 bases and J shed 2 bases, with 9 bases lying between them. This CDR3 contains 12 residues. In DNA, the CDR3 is TGTGCCAGCCGCGGGGAAAACTATGGCTACACCTTC. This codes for CASRGENYGYTF.

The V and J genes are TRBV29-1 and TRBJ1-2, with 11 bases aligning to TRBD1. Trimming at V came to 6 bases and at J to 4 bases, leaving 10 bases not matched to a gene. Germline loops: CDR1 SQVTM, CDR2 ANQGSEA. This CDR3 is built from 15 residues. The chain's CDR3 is CSVWDGTGGSYGYTF. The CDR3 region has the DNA TGCAGCGTGTGGGACGGGACAGGGGGTAGCTATGGCTACACCTTC.

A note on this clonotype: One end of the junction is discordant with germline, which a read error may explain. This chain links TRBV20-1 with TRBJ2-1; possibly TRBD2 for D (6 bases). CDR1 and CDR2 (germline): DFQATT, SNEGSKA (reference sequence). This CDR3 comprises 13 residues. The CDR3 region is CSARGLANNEQFF. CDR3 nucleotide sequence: TGCAGTGCTAGAGGGCTAGCGAACAATGAGCAGTTCTTT.

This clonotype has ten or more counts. CDR3 residues: CASRSLTGAGELFF. In nucleotides, the CDR3 is TGTGCCAGCAGATCCCTCACGGGGGCCGGGGAGCTGTTTTTT. The chain links TRBV6-2 or TRBV6-3 to TRBJ2-2; D may be TRBD2 (6 bases). The CDR3 spans 14 residues. Germline CDR1 and CDR2: MNHEY and SVGEGT. V lost 6 bases, J lost 6 bases, and 14 bases lay in between.

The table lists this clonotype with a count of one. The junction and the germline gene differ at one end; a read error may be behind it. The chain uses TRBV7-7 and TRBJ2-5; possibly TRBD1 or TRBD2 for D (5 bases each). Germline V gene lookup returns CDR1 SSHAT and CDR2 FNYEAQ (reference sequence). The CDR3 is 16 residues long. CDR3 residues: CASSPLGTLRGETQYF. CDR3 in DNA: TGTGCTAGCAGCCCGCTAGGGACCCTTCGGGGCGAGACCCAGTACTTC.

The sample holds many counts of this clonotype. The DNA for the CDR3 is TGCGCCAGCAGCTTGTGGACAGGGGACGAGACCCAGTACTTC. This gives the protein CASSLWTGDETQYF. The V gene is TRBV5-1, the J gene TRBJ2-5; TRBD1 matches 9 bases. Germline V CDR1 and CDR2: SGHRS, YFSETQ. The CDR3 contains 14 residues. Trimming removed 1 base from V and 5 bases from J; junction bases left unmatched: 3.

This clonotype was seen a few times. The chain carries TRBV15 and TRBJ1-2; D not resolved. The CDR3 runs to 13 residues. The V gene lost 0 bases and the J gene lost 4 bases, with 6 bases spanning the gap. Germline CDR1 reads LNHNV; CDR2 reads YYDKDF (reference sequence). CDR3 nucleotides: TGTGCCACCAGCAGAGATACGGCCTATGGCTACACCTTC. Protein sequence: CATSRDTAYGYTF.

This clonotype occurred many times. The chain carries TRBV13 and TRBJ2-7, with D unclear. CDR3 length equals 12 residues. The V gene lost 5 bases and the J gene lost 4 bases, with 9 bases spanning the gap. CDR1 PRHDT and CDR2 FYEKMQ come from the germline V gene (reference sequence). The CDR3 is CASSMDQYEQYF. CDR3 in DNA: TGTGCCAGCAGCATGGACCAGTACGAGCAGTACTTC.